This TCR beta chain comes out of a study of blood T cell repertoires in COVID-19. V lost 6 bases to trimming and J lost 6 bases, with 7 bases between them. This CDR3 contains 11 residues. Germline V CDR1 and CDR2: SGHRS, YFSETQ. TCRdb keeps only in-frame clones here, not all; method: immunoSEQ multiplex PCR. The sample has around 200,000 clones; more than 70% are singletons. This clone has just a few counts. Material: peripheral blood. The rearrangement links TRBV5-1 to TRBJ2-1; D might be TRBD2 (5 bases). This TCR was recovered from a man between 35 and 55 years old with active or convalescent COVID-19. The CDR3 coding sequence is TGCGCCAGCACACGGGGCAATGAGCAGTTCTTC. Translated: CASTRGNEQFF. The whole variable domain, filled in from reference TRBV5-1 and TRBJ2-1, reads KAGVTQTPRYLIKTRGQQVTLSCSPISGHRSVSWYQQTPGQGLQFLFEYFSETQRNKGNFPGRFSGRQFSNSRSEMNVSTLELGDSALYLCASTRGNEQFFGPGTRLTVL.